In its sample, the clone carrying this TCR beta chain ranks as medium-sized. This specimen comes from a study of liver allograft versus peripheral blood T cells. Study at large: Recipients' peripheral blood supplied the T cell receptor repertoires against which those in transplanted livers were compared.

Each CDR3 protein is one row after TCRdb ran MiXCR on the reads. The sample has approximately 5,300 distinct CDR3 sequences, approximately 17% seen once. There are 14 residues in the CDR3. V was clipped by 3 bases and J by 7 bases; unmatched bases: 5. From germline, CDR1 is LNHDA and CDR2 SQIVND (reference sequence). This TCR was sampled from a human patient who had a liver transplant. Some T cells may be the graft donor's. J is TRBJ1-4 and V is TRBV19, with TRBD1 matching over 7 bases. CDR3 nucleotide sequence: TGTGCCAGTAGTATCCGCTGGACAGGTGAAAAACTGTTTTTT. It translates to CASSIRWTGEKLFF.